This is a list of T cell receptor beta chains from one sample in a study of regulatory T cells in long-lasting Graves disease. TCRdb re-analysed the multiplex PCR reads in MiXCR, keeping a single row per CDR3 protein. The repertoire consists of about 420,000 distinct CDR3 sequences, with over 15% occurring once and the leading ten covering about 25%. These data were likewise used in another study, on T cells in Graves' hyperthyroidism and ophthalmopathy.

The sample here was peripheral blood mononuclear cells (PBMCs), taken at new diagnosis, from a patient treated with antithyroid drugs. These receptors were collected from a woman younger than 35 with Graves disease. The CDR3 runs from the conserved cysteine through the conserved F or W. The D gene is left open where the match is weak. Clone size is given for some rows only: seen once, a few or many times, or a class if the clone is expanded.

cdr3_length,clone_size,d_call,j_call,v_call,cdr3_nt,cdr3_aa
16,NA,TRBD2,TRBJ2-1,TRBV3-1,TGTGCCAGCAGCCAAGGACTAGCGGGAGGGCTCAATGAGCAGTTCTTC,CASSQGLAGGLNEQFF
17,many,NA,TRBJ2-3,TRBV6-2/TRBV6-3,TGTGCCAGCAGTTTAGCACCGGAGAGACGGAACACAGATACGCAGTATTTT,CASSLAPERRNTDTQYF
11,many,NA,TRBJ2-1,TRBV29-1,TGCAGCTACCTCGGGGTCAATGAGCAGTTCTTC,CSYLGVNEQFF
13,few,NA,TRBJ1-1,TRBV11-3,TGTGCCAGCGGGGAAGCAGGTATCACTGAAGCTTTCTTT,CASGEAGITEAFF
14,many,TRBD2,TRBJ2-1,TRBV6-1,TGTGCCATCAAGCGGGAGGGCGCCTACAATGAGCAGTTCTTC,CAIKREGAYNEQFF
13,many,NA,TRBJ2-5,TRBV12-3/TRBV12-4,TGTGCCAGCAGAAGGACAGACCAAGAGACCCAGTACTTC,CASRRTDQETQYF
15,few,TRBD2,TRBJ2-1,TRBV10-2,TGCGCCAGCGGACGCCAGGGAGGGTTGGTCGATGAGCAGTTCTTC,CASGRQGGLVDEQFF
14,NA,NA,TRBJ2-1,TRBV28,TGTGCCAGCAAGAAATCACAGGCTAACAATGAGCAGTTCTTC,CASKKSQANNEQFF
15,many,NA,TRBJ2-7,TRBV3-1,TGTGCCAGCAGCCAAGGCGGACTTCTAAACTACGAGCAGTACTTC,CASSQGGLLNYEQYF
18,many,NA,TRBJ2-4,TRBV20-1,TGCAGTGCTAGAGCTCCGGTGAACAAGGCCGACAGCAAAAACATTCAGTACTTC,CSARAPVNKADSKNIQYF
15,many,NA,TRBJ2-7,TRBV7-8,TGTGCCAGCAACCCCAACAGGGATATCTACTACGAGCAGTACTTC,CASNPNRDIYYEQYF
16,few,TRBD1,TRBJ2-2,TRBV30,TGTGCCTGGAGTCCCACCGGGACAGGGTACACCGGGGAGCTGTTTTTT,CAWSPTGTGYTGELFF
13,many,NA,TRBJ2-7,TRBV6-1,TGTGCCAGCAGCAGACAAACAGGCTACGAGCAGTACTTC,CASSRQTGYEQYF
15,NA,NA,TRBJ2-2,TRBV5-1,TGCGCCAGCAGCTTGGTGCCGGAGAACACCGGGGAGCTGTTTTTT,CASSLVPENTGELFF
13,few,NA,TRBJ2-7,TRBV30,TGTGCCTGGAGTGTACGGGAGACCTACGAGCAGTACTTC,CAWSVRETYEQYF
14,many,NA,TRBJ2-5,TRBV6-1,TGTGCCAGCAGCCTACCAGGAGGGTTCGAGACCCAGTACTTC,CASSLPGGFETQYF
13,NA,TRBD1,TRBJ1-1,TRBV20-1,TGCAGTGCAGGGGACAGGGAGAACACTGAAGCTTTCTTT,CSAGDRENTEAFF
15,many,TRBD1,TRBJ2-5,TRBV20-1,TGCAGTGCTAGGATGACAGGGGAGGTTAAAGAGACCCAGTACTTC,CSARMTGEVKETQYF
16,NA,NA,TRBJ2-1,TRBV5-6,TGTGCCAGCAGCTTGGCCGGAGGGGGCTCCTACAATGAGCAGTTCTTC,CASSLAGGGSYNEQFF
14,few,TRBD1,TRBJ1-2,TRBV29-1,TGCAGCGTTGGGACAGGGGCGCTGGACTATGGCTACACCTTC,CSVGTGALDYGYTF
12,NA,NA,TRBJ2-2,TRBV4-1,TGCGCCAGCAGCCAAGAGTTAGGGGAGCTGTTTTTT,CASSQELGELFF
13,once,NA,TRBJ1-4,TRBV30,TGTGCCTCCAATCTGGGTTGGAGTGAAAAACTGTTTTTT,CASNLGWSEKLFF
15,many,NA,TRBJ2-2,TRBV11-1,TGTGCCAGCAGCTTAGGGCAGCATGCCACCGGGGAGCTGTTTTTT,CASSLGQHATGELFF
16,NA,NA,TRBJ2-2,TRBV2,TGTGCCAGCACGAGGGTCAGCCCCCAGAACACCGGGGAGCTGTTTTTT,CASTRVSPQNTGELFF
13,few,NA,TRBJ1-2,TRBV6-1,TGTGCCAGCAGTGAGGTCAGTCCCTATGGCTACACCTTC,CASSEVSPYGYTF
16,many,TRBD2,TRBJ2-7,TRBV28,TGTGCCAGCAGTTTATCTCTAGCGGGAGGGCGAGGGGGGCAGTACTTC,CASSLSLAGGRGGQYF
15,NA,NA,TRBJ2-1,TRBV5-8,TGTGCCAGCAGCTTGGACGGGAGAGGATACAATGAGCAGTTCTTC,CASSLDGRGYNEQFF
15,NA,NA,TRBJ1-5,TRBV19,TGTGCCAGTAGTATACAGGGATCGGGTCCTCAGCCCCAGCATTTT,CASSIQGSGPQPQHF
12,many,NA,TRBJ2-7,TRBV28,TGTGCCAGCAGTTTTAAGGTGTACGAGCAGTACTTC,CASSFKVYEQYF
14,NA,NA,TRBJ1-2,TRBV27,TGTGCCAGCAGTTTCAGGGCTGCCAACTATGGCTACACCTTC,CASSFRAANYGYTF
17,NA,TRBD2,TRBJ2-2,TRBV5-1,TGCGCCAGCAGCTTGACTAGCGGGAGGGCCGTGGCGGGGGAGCTGTTTTTT,CASSLTSGRAVAGELFF
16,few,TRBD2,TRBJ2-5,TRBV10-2,TGCGCCAGCAGTGACCCCCGACTAGCGGAGAGGGAGACCCAGTACTTC,CASSDPRLAERETQYF
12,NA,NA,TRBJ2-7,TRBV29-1,TGCAGCGCCATTGAGCCCGGGTACGAGCAGTACTTC,CSAIEPGYEQYF
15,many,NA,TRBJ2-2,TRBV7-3,TGTGCCAGCAGCCCCCGACAAGGCGACACCGGGGAGCTGTTTTTT,CASSPRQGDTGELFF
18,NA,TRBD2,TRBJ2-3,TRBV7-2,TGTGCCAGCAGCTCTGGACTAGCGGGGACAACAGGTTTGGATACGCAGTATTTT,CASSSGLAGTTGLDTQYF
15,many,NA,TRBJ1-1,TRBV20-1,TGCAGTGCTAGAGATCGGGGAGGGGGTCACACTGAAGCTTTCTTT,CSARDRGGGHTEAFF
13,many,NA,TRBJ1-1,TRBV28,TGTGCCAGCAGCGCGAGTATGAACACTGAAGCTTTCTTT,CASSASMNTEAFF
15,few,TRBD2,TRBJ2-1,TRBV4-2,TGTGCCAGCAGCCAAGCGACTAGCGGGAGACTTGAGCAGTTCTTC,CASSQATSGRLEQFF
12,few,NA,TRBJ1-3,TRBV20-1,TGCAGTGCCTTCGTAGCTGGAAACACCATATATTTT,CSAFVAGNTIYF
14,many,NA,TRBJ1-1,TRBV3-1,TGTGCCAGCAGCCAAGATTTAGGACGCACTGAAGCTTTCTTT,CASSQDLGRTEAFF
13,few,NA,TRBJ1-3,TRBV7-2,TGTGCCAGCAGGGAAGCTTCCGGAAACACCATATATTTT,CASREASGNTIYF
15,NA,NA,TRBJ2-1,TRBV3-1,TGTGCCAGCAGCCAAGACGTTTCTCAGGGCAATGAGCAGTTCTTC,CASSQDVSQGNEQFF
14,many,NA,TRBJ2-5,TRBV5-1,TGTGCCAGCAGCACGGGTACTATCCAAGAGACCCAGTACTTC,CASSTGTIQETQYF
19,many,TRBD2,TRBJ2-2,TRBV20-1,TGCAGTGCTAGAGAGGAGGGACTAGCGGGAGGGACGAACACCGGGGAGCTGTTTTTT,CSAREEGLAGGTNTGELFF
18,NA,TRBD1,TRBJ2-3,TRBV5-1,TGCGCCAGCACCTTTGATAAGCGGACCGGGACAGGGAGTGGTACGCAGTATTTT,CASTFDKRTGTGSGTQYF
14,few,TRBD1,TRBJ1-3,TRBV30,TGTGCCTGGAGCTTACAGGGGTCGGGAAACACCATATATTTT,CAWSLQGSGNTIYF
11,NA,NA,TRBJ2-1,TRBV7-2,TGTGCCAGCAGCTTGGTCGGGGAGCAGTTCTTC,CASSLVGEQFF
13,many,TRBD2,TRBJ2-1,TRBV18,TGTGCCGTGCTGCGGGAGACGTACAATGAGCAGTTCTTC,CAVLRETYNEQFF